The TCR beta chain under discussion was sequenced for a study of blood T cell repertoires in COVID-19. Germline values: CDR1 MNHEY, CDR2 SVGEGT. The CDR3 runs to 14 residues. Points on this clone: At one end the junction does not follow the germline gene, possibly because of a read error.

Original handling: Reference gene primer amplification yielded estimated nucleated cell counts. Method: immunoSEQ multiplex PCR; TCRdb's copy keeps in-frame clones and lacks some. V and J calls and clone size follow that table, whereas D and trimming were derived from the DNA. Here the sample spans 150,000 or so clones, 70% to 90% being singletons. Patients at the Seattle site were enrolled during active infection and followed longitudinally. The chain links TRBV6-2 or TRBV6-3 to TRBJ1-2; D gene ambiguous. The TCR was taken from a man in his sixties with COVID-19, enrolled during active disease. The sample taken for sequencing was peripheral blood. CDR3 protein: CASSYAAAPLSTNF. The CDR3 bases are TGTGCCAGCAGTTACGCGGCAGCTCCTTTATCGACGAACTTC.